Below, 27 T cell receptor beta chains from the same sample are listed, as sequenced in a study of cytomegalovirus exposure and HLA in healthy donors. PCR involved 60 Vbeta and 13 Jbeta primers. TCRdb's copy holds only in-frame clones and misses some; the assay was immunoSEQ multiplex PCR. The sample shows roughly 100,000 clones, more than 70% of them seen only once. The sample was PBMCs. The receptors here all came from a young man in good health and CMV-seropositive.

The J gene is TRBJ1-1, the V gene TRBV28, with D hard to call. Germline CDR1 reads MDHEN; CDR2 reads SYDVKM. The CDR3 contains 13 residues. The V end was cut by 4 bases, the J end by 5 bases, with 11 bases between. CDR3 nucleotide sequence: TGTGCCAGCAGTTCATGGGGAGAGACTGAAGCTTTCTTT. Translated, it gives CASSSWGETEAFF.

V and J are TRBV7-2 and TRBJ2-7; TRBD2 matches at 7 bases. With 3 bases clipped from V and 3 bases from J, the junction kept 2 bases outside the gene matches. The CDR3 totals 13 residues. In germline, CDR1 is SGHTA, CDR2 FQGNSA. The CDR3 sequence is CASSLGDYYEQYF. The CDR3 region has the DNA TGTGCCAGCAGCTTGGGGGACTACTACGAGCAGTACTTC.

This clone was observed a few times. This CDR3 is CASSLLVAGANVLTF. In DNA, the CDR3 is TGTGCCAGCAGTTTATTGGTAGCTGGGGCCAACGTCCTGACTTTC. The gene calls are TRBV28 and TRBJ2-6; D gene ambiguous. This CDR3 contains 15 residues. The germline V and J ends were trimmed by 1 base and 2 bases, with 6 bases remaining between them. The germline CDR1 and CDR2 sequences are MDHEN and SYDVKM.

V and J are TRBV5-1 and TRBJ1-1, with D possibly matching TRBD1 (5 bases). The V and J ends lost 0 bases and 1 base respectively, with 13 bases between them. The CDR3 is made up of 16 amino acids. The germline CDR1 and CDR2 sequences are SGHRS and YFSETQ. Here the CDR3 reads CASSLGTIPPNTEAFF. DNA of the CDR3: TGCGCCAGCAGCTTGGGGACAATTCCGCCGAACACTGAAGCTTTCTTT.

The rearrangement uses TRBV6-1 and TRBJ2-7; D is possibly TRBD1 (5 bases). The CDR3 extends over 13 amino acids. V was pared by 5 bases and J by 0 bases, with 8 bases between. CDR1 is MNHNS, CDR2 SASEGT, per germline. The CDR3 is CASSRGNSYEQYF. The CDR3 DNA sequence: TGTGCCAGCAGTAGGGGCAACTCCTACGAGCAGTACTTC.

CDR3: CASSPGTGREKLFF. Written as DNA, the CDR3 is TGTGCCAGCAGCCCCGGGACAGGGAGAGAAAAACTGTTTTTT. V usage is TRBV5-5 and J usage is TRBJ1-4; TRBD1 aligns across 9 bases. The V segment lost 4 bases and the J segment 8 bases; nucleotides outside the gene matches: 6. This CDR3 spans 14 amino acids. In germline, CDR1 is SGHKS, CDR2 YYEKEE (reference sequence).

Written as DNA, the CDR3 is TGTGCCAGCCTCCAAACCGGGACAGGAAAACTGTTTTTT. Protein product: CASLQTGTGKLFF. The rearrangement joins TRBV27 to TRBJ1-4, with TRBD1 matching over 8 bases. V was clipped by 8 bases and J by 10 bases; unmatched bases: 9. CDR3 length: 13 residues. The germline V gene has CDR1 MNHEY and CDR2 SMNVEV (reference sequence).

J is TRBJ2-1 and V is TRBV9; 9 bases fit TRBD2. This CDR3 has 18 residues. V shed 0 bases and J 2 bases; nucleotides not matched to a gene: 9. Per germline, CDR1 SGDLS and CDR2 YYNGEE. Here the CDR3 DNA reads TGTGCCAGCAGCGTAGAGCGGGGGACTAGCCAACCCTACAATGAGCAGTTCTTC. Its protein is CASSVERGTSQPYNEQFF.

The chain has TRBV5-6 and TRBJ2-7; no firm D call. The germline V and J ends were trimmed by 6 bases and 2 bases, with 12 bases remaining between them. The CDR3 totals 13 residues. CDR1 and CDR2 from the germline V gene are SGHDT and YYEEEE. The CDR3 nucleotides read TGTGCCAGCACGAGGCAGCCCACCTACGAGCAGTACTTC. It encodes CASTRQPTYEQYF.

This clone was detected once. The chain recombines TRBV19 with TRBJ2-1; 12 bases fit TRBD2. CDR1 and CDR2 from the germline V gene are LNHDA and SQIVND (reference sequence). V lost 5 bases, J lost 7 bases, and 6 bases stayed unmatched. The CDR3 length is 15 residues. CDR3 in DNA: TGTGCCAGTAGTGAACTAGCGGGGGGCTTGAATGAGCAGTTCTTC. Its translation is CASSELAGGLNEQFF.

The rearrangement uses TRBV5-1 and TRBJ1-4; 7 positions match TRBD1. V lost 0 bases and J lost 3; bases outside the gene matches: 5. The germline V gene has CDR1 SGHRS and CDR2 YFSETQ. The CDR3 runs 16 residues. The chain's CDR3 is CASSLDRGRSNEKLFF. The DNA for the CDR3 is TGCGCCAGCAGCTTGGACAGGGGCCGGTCTAATGAAAAACTGTTTTTT.

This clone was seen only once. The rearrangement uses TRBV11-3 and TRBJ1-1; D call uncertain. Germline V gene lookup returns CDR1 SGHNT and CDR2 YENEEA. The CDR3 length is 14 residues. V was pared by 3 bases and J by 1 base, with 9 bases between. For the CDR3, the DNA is TGTGCCAGCAGCTTGTCCGCACAGAACACTGAAGCTTTCTTT. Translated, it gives CASSLSAQNTEAFF.

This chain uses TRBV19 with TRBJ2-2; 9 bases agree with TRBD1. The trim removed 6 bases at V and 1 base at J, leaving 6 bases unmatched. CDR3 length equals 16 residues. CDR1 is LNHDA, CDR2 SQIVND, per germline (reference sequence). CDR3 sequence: CASRTPGQGNTGELFF. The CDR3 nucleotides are TGTGCCAGTAGGACCCCGGGACAGGGGAACACCGGGGAGCTGTTTTTT.

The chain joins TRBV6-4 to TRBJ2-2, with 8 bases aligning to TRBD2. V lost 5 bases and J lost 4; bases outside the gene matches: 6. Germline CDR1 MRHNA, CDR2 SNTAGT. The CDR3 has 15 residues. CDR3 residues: CASSSSGGGTGELFF. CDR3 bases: TGTGCCAGCAGTAGCAGCGGGGGAGGCACCGGGGAGCTGTTTTTT.

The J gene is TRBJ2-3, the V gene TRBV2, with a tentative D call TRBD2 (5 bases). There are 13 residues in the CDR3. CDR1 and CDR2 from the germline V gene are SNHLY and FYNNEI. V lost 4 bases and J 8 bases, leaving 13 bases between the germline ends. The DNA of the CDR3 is TGTGCCAGCAGTGGAGTCGGGGAAAGTACGCAGTATTTT. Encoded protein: CASSGVGESTQYF.

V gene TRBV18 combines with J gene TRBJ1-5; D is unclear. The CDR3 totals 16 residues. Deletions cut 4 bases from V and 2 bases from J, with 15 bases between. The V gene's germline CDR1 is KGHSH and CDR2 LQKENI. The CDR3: CASSLESPVGNQPQHF. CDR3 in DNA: TGTGCCAGCTCACTTGAATCCCCGGTGGGCAATCAGCCCCAGCATTTT.

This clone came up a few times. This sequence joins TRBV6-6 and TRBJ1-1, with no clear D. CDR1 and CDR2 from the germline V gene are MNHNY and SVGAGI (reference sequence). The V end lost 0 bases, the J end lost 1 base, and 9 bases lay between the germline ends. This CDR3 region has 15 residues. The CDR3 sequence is CASSYSWATNTEAFF. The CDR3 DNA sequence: TGTGCCAGCAGTTACTCGTGGGCCACGAACACTGAAGCTTTCTTT.

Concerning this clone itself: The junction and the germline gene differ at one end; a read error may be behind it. The DNA of the CDR3 is TGTGCCAGCAGCTCGGACAGGAACAATCAGTACTTC. Residues: CASSSDRNNQYF. The chain links TRBV5-6 to TRBJ2-4; 7 bases are shared with TRBD1. In germline, CDR1 is SGHDT, CDR2 YYEEEE. The CDR3 sequence is 12 residues long.

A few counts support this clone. CDR3 nucleotides: TGTGCCGGTCAATCCGGGACAGGGGGCGTGATGGGGTATAGCAATCAGCCCCAGCATTTT. It yields the protein CAGQSGTGGVMGYSNQPQHF. The genes are TRBV28 and TRBJ1-5; 12 bases map to TRBD1. CDR1 and CDR2 from the germline V gene are MDHEN and SYDVKM. The CDR3 extends over 20 amino acids. V was clipped by 11 bases and J by 0 bases; unmatched bases: 20.

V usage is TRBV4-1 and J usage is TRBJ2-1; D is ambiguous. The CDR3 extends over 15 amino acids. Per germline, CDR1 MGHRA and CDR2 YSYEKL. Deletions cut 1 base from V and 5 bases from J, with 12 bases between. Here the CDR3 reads CASSQAALDHNEQFF. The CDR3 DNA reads TGCGCCAGCAGCCAAGCAGCTCTAGACCACAATGAGCAGTTCTTC.

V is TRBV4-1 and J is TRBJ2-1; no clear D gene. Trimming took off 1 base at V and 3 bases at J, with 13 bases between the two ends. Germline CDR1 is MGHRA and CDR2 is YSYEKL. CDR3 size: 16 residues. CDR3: CASSQVDLVVYNEQFF. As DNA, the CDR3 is TGCGCCAGCAGCCAAGTAGACCTAGTAGTCTACAATGAGCAGTTCTTC.

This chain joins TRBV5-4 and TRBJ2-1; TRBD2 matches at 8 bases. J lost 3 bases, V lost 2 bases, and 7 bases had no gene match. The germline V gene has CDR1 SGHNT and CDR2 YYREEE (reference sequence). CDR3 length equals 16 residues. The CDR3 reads CASSFFGGAIYNEQFF. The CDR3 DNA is TGTGCCAGCAGCTTTTTCGGGGGGGCTATCTACAATGAGCAGTTCTTC.

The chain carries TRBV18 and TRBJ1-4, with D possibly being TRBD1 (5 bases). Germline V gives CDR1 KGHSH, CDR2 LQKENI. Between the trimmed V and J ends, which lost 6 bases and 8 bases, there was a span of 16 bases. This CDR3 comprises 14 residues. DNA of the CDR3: TGTGCCAGCTCCCCAATTCAGGGAAAAGAAAAACTGTTTTTT. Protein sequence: CASSPIQGKEKLFF.

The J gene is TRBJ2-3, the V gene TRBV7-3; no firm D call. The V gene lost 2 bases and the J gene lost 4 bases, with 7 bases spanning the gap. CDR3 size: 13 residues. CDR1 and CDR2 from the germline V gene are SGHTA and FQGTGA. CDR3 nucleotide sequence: TGTGCCAGCAGCTTATCCCGGGCAGATACGCAGTATTTT. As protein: CASSLSRADTQYF.

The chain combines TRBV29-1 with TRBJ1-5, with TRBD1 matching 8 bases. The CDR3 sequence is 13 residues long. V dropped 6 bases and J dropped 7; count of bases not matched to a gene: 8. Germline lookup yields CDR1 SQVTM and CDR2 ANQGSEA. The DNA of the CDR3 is TGCAGCGTAGTGACAGGGGAGTTGCAGCCCCAGCATTTT. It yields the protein CSVVTGELQPQHF.

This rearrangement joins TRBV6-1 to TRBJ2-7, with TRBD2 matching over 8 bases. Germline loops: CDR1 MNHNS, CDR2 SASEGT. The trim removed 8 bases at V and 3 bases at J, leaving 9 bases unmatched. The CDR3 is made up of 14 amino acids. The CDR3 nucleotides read TGTGCCAGCGGCCCCGGGGGGGCCATCTACGAGCAGTACTTC. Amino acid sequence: CASGPGGAIYEQYF.

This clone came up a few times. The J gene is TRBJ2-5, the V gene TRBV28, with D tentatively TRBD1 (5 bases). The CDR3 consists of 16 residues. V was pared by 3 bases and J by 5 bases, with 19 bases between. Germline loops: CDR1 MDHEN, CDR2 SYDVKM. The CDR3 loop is CASSFVGVNYGETQYF. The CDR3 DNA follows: TGTGCCAGCAGTTTTGTAGGGGTAAATTATGGGGAGACCCAGTACTTC. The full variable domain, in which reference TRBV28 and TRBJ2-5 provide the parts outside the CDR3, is DVKVTQSSRYLVKRTGEKVFLECVQDMDHENMFWYRQDPGLGLRLIYFSYDVKMKEKGDIPEGYSVSREKKERFSLILESASTNQTSMYLCASSFVGVNYGETQYFGPGTRLLVL.